Listed below are T cell receptor beta chains from one sample, sequenced in a study of early T cells in non-severe SARS-CoV-2 infection. TCRdb used MiXCR to reprocess the 5' RACE reads, holding one entry per CDR3 protein. The sample consists of 75,000 to 80,000 distinct CDR3 sequences, approximately 10% of them appearing once. Specimen: whole blood, collected at baseline. The source of these receptors is an adult who was a healthcare worker with PCR-confirmed SARS-CoV-2 infection or an uninfected control (not recorded which). Both conserved end residues are part of each CDR3. A D gene is named only where the DNA matches it firmly. Rows give clone size only sometimes, using once, few, many, or a class for an expanded clone.

cdr3_aa | cdr3_nt | j_call | d_call | clone_size | v_call
CSARDQARAGVGNTQYF | TGCAGTGCTAGAGACCAAGCCCGAGCGGGAGTAGGAAATACGCAGTATTTT | TRBJ2-3 | TRBD2 | few | TRBV20-1
CSVEGWDTMIRTDTQYF | TGCAGCGTTGAAGGTTGGGACACAATGATCCGCACAGATACGCAGTATTTT | TRBJ2-3 | NA | many | TRBV29-1
CASSLGLNYGYTF | TGTGCCAGCAGTCTTGGACTTAACTATGGCTACACCTTC | TRBJ1-2 | NA | NA | TRBV6-5
CVSSVYNEQFF | TGTGTCAGCAGCGTATACAATGAGCAGTTCTTC | TRBJ2-1 | NA | NA | TRBV2
CASSVTQGVGNTIYF | TGTGCCAGCAGTGTTACACAGGGCGTTGGAAACACCATATATTTT | TRBJ1-3 | NA | few | TRBV6-1
CASTGGMWDTDTQYF | TGTGCCAGCACAGGGGGAATGTGGGACACAGATACGCAGTATTTT | TRBJ2-3 | TRBD1 | NA | TRBV6-5
CASRSPDTQYF | TGTGCCAGCAGGTCGCCAGATACGCAGTATTTT | TRBJ2-3 | NA | few | TRBV6-5
CASSSGTGGPFYGYTF | TGTGCCAGCAGCTCCGGGACAGGGGGCCCGTTCTATGGCTACACCTTC | TRBJ1-2 | TRBD1 | NA | TRBV5-6
CASSLPGQPQHF | TGTGCCAGCAGTTTACCCGGTCAGCCCCAGCATTTT | TRBJ1-5 | NA | many | TRBV12-3/TRBV12-4
CASSQDMRGYNSPLHF | TGCGCCAGCAGCCAAGATATGCGGGGGTACAATTCACCCCTCCACTTT | TRBJ1-6 | NA | few | TRBV4-3
CASSRDRRPYEQYF | TGCGCCAGCAGCAGAGACAGGAGACCCTACGAGCAGTACTTC | TRBJ2-7 | NA | many | TRBV10-1
CASSQHRVLNSPLHF | TGCGCCAGCAGCCAACACAGGGTCCTAAATTCACCCCTCCACTTT | TRBJ1-6 | NA | many | TRBV4-3
CASSLIAGGSGNTIYF | TGTGCCAGCAGCTTAATCGCCGGAGGGTCTGGAAACACCATATATTTT | TRBJ1-3 | NA | NA | TRBV7-2
CASSFRGQIQETQYF | TGTGCCAGCAGCTTTAGGGGACAGATCCAAGAGACCCAGTACTTC | TRBJ2-5 | TRBD1 | NA | TRBV13
CASSSGIEETQYF | TGTGCCAGCAGCTCGGGAATAGAAGAGACCCAGTACTTC | TRBJ2-5 | NA | many | TRBV7-9
CASSQYSSYNEQFF | TGTGCCAGCAGCCAATATTCTAGCTACAATGAGCAGTTCTTC | TRBJ2-1 | NA | few | TRBV3-1
CASSPRLDPGELFF | TGTGCCAGCAGTCCACGACTAGACCCCGGGGAGCTGTTTTTT | TRBJ2-2 | NA | NA | TRBV3-1
CASSPRTGWGTEAFF | TGTGCCAGCAGTCCACGGACAGGATGGGGGACTGAAGCTTTCTTT | TRBJ1-1 | TRBD1 | many | TRBV6-2/TRBV6-3
CSAGGAPGLETQYF | TGCAGTGCTGGGGGGGCGCCGGGATTAGAGACCCAGTACTTC | TRBJ2-5 | NA | NA | TRBV20-1
CASRHTTGRGQETQYF | TGTGCCAGCAGACATACAACGGGGCGCGGGCAAGAGACCCAGTACTTC | TRBJ2-5 | NA | few | TRBV28
CASSLPAGATDTQYF | TGTGCCAGCAGCCTACCGGCGGGGGCCACAGATACGCAGTATTTT | TRBJ2-3 | NA | NA | TRBV11-1
CASSLVLAGGPQETQYF | TGTGCCAGCAGCTTAGTCCTAGCGGGGGGCCCGCAAGAGACCCAGTACTTC | TRBJ2-5 | TRBD2 | many | TRBV7-2
CASRSDGTGFYNSPLHF | TGTGCCAGCAGATCAGACGGGACAGGGTTTTACAATTCACCCCTCCACTTT | TRBJ1-6 | TRBD1 | NA | TRBV6-2/TRBV6-3
CASSPDRGGKSFVNGYTF | TGCGCCAGCAGCCCCGACAGGGGCGGAAAGTCCTTTGTAAACGGCTACACCTTC | TRBJ1-2 | TRBD1 | many | TRBV5-1
CASRGGAKETQYF | TGTGCCAGCAGGGGGGGGGCCAAGGAGACCCAGTACTTC | TRBJ2-5 | NA | many | TRBV11-2
CASSTNRQGGETQYF | TGTGCCAGCAGTACAAACCGTCAGGGGGGAGAGACCCAGTACTTC | TRBJ2-5 | NA | NA | TRBV28